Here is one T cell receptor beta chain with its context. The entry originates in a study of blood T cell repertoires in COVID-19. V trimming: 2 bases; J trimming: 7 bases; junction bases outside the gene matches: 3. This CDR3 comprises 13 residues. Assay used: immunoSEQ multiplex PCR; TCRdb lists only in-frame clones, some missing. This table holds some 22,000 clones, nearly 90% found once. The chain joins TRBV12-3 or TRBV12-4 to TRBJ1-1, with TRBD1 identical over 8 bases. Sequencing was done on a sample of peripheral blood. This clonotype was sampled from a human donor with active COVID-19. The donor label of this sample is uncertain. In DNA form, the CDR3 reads TGTGCCAGCAGTTTATTGGGACAGGATGAAGCTTTCTTT. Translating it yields CASSLLGQDEAFF.